The subject of this entry is one T cell receptor beta chain. The antigen is unknown. RNA, once extracted, was reverse transcribed into cDNA for use as the sequencing template. The protocol was immunoSEQ multiplex PCR, while the TCRdb copy is restricted to in-frame clones and leaves out a portion. The repertoire holds 130,000 to 150,000 clones, 45% to 60% seen once, with around 7% in the top ten. This record comes from a study of CD8+ T cells in alopecia areata. Study-level background: The study gave treated patients oral tofacitinib at 5 to 10 mg twice daily.

Regarding the study as a whole: Mice gave a clearer picture of TCR sharing than patients did, possibly for HLA-related reasons.

Sorted out of PBMCs were CD4+ T cells and CD8+ T cells. Sequencing was done on a sample of CD4+ T cells sorted from blood. The origin of this receptor is a human donor with alopecia areata.

CDR3 DNA sequence: TGTGCCCCAAACCGGGACAGTTATGGCTACACCTTC. It is translated as CAPNRDSYGYTF. The chain joins TRBV19 to TRBJ1-2; TRBD1 matches at 7 bases. Trimming took 11 bases from V and 5 from J; bases not matched to a gene: 8. Germline CDR1 LNHDA, CDR2 SQIVND (reference sequence). The CDR3 is made up of 12 amino acids.